The 27 T cell receptor beta chains in this list originate from one sample, sequenced in a study of blood T cell repertoires in COVID-19. Profiled with immunoSEQ multiplex PCR; TCRdb holds only in-frame clones, not every one. Among approximately 440,000 clones listed, approximately 88% were seen once. The sequencing input was peripheral blood. The receptors come from a woman between 45 and 60 years old with COVID-19, enrolled during active disease.

The chain has TRBV10-3 and TRBJ1-3; TRBD1 is a possible D gene (5 bases). V was clipped by 7 bases and J by 3 bases, with 22 bases between them. Germline CDR1 and CDR2: ENHRY and SYGVKD. The CDR3 is made up of 17 amino acids. The CDR3 DNA reads TGTGCCATCAAGACCCATTCGCCGGTGGGGGGTGGAAACACCATATATTTT. The encoded protein is CAIKTHSPVGGGNTIYF.

The chain recombines TRBV18 with TRBJ1-6, with 11 bases fitting TRBD1. The CDR3 extends over 15 amino acids. Germline V lookup: CDR1 KGHSH, CDR2 LQKENI. Losses at the gene ends were 3 bases for V and 12 bases for J; bases not matched to a gene: 7. This CDR3 reads CASSPGQGASVPLHF. CDR3 DNA: TGTGCCAGCTCACCTGGACAGGGGGCGTCCGTACCCCTCCACTTT.

This clone was recorded only once. The DNA for the CDR3 is TGTGCCAGCAGTTACGCCCCGGGTTACGAGCAGTACTTC. Protein product: CASSYAPGYEQYF. This sequence joins TRBV6-5 and TRBJ2-7; D is ambiguous. The CDR3 has 13 residues. Between the trimmed V and J ends, which lost 2 bases and 4 bases, there was a span of 9 bases. Germline V gene sequence: CDR1 MNHEY, CDR2 SVGAGI.

The chain employs TRBV19 and TRBJ1-2; D may be TRBD1 (5 bases). V shed 8 bases and J shed 5 bases, with 15 bases lying between them. The CDR3 runs to 13 residues. Germline loops: CDR1 LNHDA, CDR2 SQIVND (reference sequence). The CDR3 loop reads CASRPGTVYGYTF. The CDR3 coding sequence is TGTGCCAGTCGACCCGGGACTGTATATGGCTACACCTTC.

V gene TRBV5-4 combines with J gene TRBJ1-4; 8 bases are a match to TRBD1. V shed 4 bases and J 7 bases; nucleotides not matched to a gene: 9. Germline CDR1 reads SGHNT; CDR2 reads YYREEE (reference sequence). The CDR3 has 15 residues. CDR3 sequence: CASSATGGGGEKLFF. The CDR3 region has the DNA TGTGCCAGCAGCGCCACAGGGGGAGGTGGTGAAAAACTGTTTTTT.

This chain joins TRBV5-1 and TRBJ2-3, with a tentative D call TRBD2 (5 bases). Trimming cost V 2 bases and J 4 bases, with 14 bases left between them. CDR3 length: 15 residues. Germline V gene sequence: CDR1 SGHRS, CDR2 YFSETQ. As DNA, the CDR3 is TGCGCCAGCAGCTTAGGCCGGCTAGCCCCAGATACGCAGTATTTT. Its translation: CASSLGRLAPDTQYF.

The chain recombines TRBV27 with TRBJ1-2; tentatively, D is TRBD1 (6 bases). V gave up 6 bases and J gave up 4 bases, with 15 bases separating them. The CDR3 loop spans 14 amino acids. The germline gives CDR1 MNHEY, CDR2 SMNVEV (reference sequence). The CDR3 sequence: CASSPNRAFYGYTF. CDR3 in DNA: TGTGCCAGCAGCCCAAACAGGGCTTTCTATGGCTACACCTTC.

The V gene is TRBV20-1, the J gene TRBJ2-7; TRBD1 aligns across 8 bases. The CDR3 runs to 11 residues. Germline V gene sequence: CDR1 DFQATT, CDR2 SNEGSKA (reference sequence). V lost 7 bases, J lost 3 bases, and 2 bases stayed unmatched. The CDR3 region has the DNA TGCAGTGGCACAGGGGGCTACGAGCAGTACTTC. It encodes CSGTGGYEQYF.

The chain links TRBV27 to TRBJ1-5; the match to TRBD1 covers 10 bases. The CDR3 runs to 15 residues. CDR1 and CDR2 from the germline V gene are MNHEY and SMNVEV (reference sequence). The ends lost 2 bases at V and 7 bases at J; junction bases unmatched: 5. CDR3 sequence (DNA): TGTGCCAGCAGTTTAGGGGGGACAGGGGTACAGCCCCAGCATTTT. Amino acid sequence: CASSLGGTGVQPQHF.

In this sample, this clone turned up once. The chain carries TRBV12-3 or TRBV12-4 and TRBJ2-3; 9 nucleotides line up with TRBD1. This CDR3 is 13 amino acids long. V lost 3 bases to trimming and J lost 10 bases; unmatched junction nucleotides: 5. The CDR3 reads CASSLGQGVAQYF. The CDR3 bases are TGTGCCAGCAGTTTGGGACAGGGCGTGGCGCAGTATTTT.

This rearrangement joins TRBV5-4 to TRBJ1-2; TRBD1 agrees at 10 bases. J lost 4 bases, V lost 3 bases, and 3 bases had no gene match. The CDR3 is 14 residues long. CDR1 SGHNT and CDR2 YYREEE come from the germline V gene (reference sequence). In nucleotides, the CDR3 is TGTGCCAGCAGCTGGGGGACAGGGGTCTATGGCTACACCTTC. As protein: CASSWGTGVYGYTF.

The genes are TRBV6-6 and TRBJ1-6; possible D gene TRBD1, 6 bases. This CDR3 is 15 amino acids long. The germline V gene encodes CDR1 MNHNY and CDR2 SVGAGI (reference sequence). Trimming took off 2 bases at V and 10 bases at J, with 15 bases between the two ends. This CDR3 reads CASSYGQGSNSPLHF. In nucleotides, the CDR3 is TGTGCCAGCAGTTACGGTCAGGGGTCCAACTCACCCCTCCACTTT.

The chain uses TRBV11-2 and TRBJ2-3; possibly TRBD1 for D (5 bases). The CDR3 sequence is 15 residues long. In germline, CDR1 is SGHAT, CDR2 FQNNGV. The V gene lost 1 base and the J gene lost 3 bases, with 11 bases spanning the gap. CDR3 nucleotides: TGTGCCAGCAGCTTAGCTGCAGGGTCTACAGATACGCAGTATTTT. The encoded protein is CASSLAAGSTDTQYF.

The rearrangement uses TRBV6-2 or TRBV6-3 and TRBJ1-2, with 9 bases that match TRBD1. V shed 5 bases and J 13 bases; nucleotides not matched to a gene: 14. This CDR3 region has 14 residues. Germline V gene sequence: CDR1 MNHEY, CDR2 SVGEGT. DNA for the CDR3: TGTGCCAGCAGTCCCCCACCGGGACAGGGAGCGGTCACCTTC. Its translation is CASSPPPGQGAVTF.

The chain links TRBV29-1 to TRBJ2-7; D unclear. The CDR3 runs 13 residues. Per the germline V gene, CDR1 is SQVTM and CDR2 is ANQGSEA. Trimming cost V 7 bases and J 1 base, with 14 bases left between them. CDR3 nucleotides: TGCAGCGCCAGATCGCCGGGTTCCTACGAGCAGTACTTC. Translated: CSARSPGSYEQYF.

The CDR3 nucleotides are TGTGCCAGCAGCCAAGGATGGGACAGCTACGAGCAGTACTTC. Translating gives CASSQGWDSYEQYF. The rearrangement links TRBV3-1 (or the pseudogene TRBV3-2) to TRBJ2-7, with 7 nucleotides matching TRBD1. CDR1 and CDR2 from the germline V gene are LGHDT and YNNKEL (reference sequence). The CDR3 contains 14 residues. After removal of 1 base from V and 3 bases from J, the junction contained 3 bases not matched to a gene.

This clone was detected only a few times. The CDR3 protein is CASSPLNSPYEQYF. The CDR3 DNA reads as TGTGCCAGCTCACCGCTTAACAGCCCTTACGAGCAGTACTTC. The rearrangement uses TRBV18 and TRBJ2-7; D remains ambiguous. The CDR3 extends over 14 amino acids. V lost 3 bases and J lost 4, with 13 bases in between. The germline V gene encodes CDR1 KGHSH and CDR2 LQKENI.

The rearrangement uses TRBV9 and TRBJ2-5, with 11 bases lining up with TRBD2. Germline assignment: CDR1 SGDLS and CDR2 YYNGEE. The trim removed 0 bases at V and 5 bases at J, leaving 6 bases unmatched. The CDR3 extends over 16 amino acids. The CDR3 sequence: CASSVGLAGTYETQYF. The CDR3 DNA sequence: TGTGCCAGCAGCGTAGGACTAGCGGGGACGTATGAGACCCAGTACTTC.

This chain connects TRBV19 to TRBJ2-7; 8 bases fit TRBD1. Germline V gene data show CDR1 as LNHDA and CDR2 as SQIVND (reference sequence). V dropped 6 bases and J dropped 5; count of bases not matched to a gene: 9. The CDR3 consists of 14 residues. The CDR3 nucleotides read TGTGCCAGTAGGAGACAGGGGCGGCGGGACGAGCAGTACTTC. Encoded protein: CASRRQGRRDEQYF.

Only one count was recorded for this clone. The chain carries TRBV5-1 and TRBJ2-3; 7 bases line up with TRBD1. With 4 bases clipped from V and 2 bases from J, the junction kept 4 bases outside the gene matches. The CDR3 is made up of 14 amino acids. Per germline, CDR1 SGHRS and CDR2 YFSETQ. CDR3 region: CASSRDSYTDTQYF. The CDR3 DNA is TGCGCCAGCAGCCGGGACAGCTACACAGATACGCAGTATTTT.

This clone was seen only once. This chain uses TRBV4-1 with TRBJ2-3; 9 bases are shared with TRBD1. Trimming took 2 bases from V and 5 from J; bases not matched to a gene: 8. Germline assignment: CDR1 MGHRA and CDR2 YSYEKL. The CDR3 has 16 residues. The CDR3 nucleotides are TGCGCCAGCAGCCAAAGGGGGACAGGGCTGGAAGATACGCAGTATTTT. Its protein is CASSQRGTGLEDTQYF.

The chain carries TRBV7-7 and TRBJ2-1, with 11 bases fitting TRBD2. V dropped 5 bases and J dropped 6; count of bases not matched to a gene: 6. CDR3 length: 15 amino acids. The germline CDR1 and CDR2 sequences are SSHAT and FNYEAQ (reference sequence). CDR3 protein: CASSPRTSGRNEQFF. CDR3 nucleotide sequence: TGTGCCAGCAGCCCCCGGACTAGCGGGCGCAATGAGCAGTTCTTC.

The chain links TRBV7-2 to TRBJ1-2, with D perhaps TRBD1 (5 bases). The CDR3 spans 13 residues. Germline loops: CDR1 SGHTA, CDR2 FQGNSA. V dropped 5 bases and J dropped 5 bases, with 12 bases sitting between them. The CDR3 is CASSRAGGYGYTF. In DNA, the CDR3 is TGTGCCAGCAGCCGGGCGGGGGGTTATGGCTACACCTTC.

This clone was picked up a small number of times. The sample contains more than one DNA sequence encoding this CDR3. CDR3 bases: TGTGCCAGCAGCCAAGGGCGGGGGGGCACAGATACGCAGTATTTT. The encoded protein is CASSQGRGGTDTQYF. The chain joins TRBV3-1 (or the pseudogene TRBV3-2) to TRBJ2-3, with 8 bases matching TRBD2. The V gene's germline CDR1 is LGHDT and CDR2 YNNKEL (reference sequence). V trimming: 1 base; J trimming: 1 base; junction bases outside the gene matches: 1. The CDR3 consists of 15 residues.

This clone was seen once. The chain is built from TRBV10-3 and TRBJ2-5, with D possibly being TRBD2 (5 bases). CDR3 length: 13 amino acids. The V gene lost 4 bases and the J gene lost 3 bases, with 9 bases spanning the gap. Germline CDR1 ENHRY, CDR2 SYGVKD. The CDR3 loop is CAISADFKETQYF. Written as DNA, the CDR3 is TGTGCCATCAGTGCGGACTTCAAAGAGACCCAGTACTTC.

The V call is TRBV5-1, the J call TRBJ1-1; D unclear. The V gene lost 6 bases and the J gene lost 0 bases, with 9 bases spanning the gap. Germline CDR1 SGHRS, CDR2 YFSETQ. The CDR3 contains 13 residues. CDR3 nucleotides: TGCGCCAGCATGCGGACTGTGAACACTGAAGCTTTCTTT. Its protein product is CASMRTVNTEAFF.

This chain links TRBV12-2 with TRBJ2-5; the table's TRBD2 call for D was not verified on the DNA. TRBV12-2 represents a pseudogene. This CDR3 is 11 amino acids long. The CDR3 protein is CASRFRETQYF. CDR3 bases: TGTGCAAGTCGCTTTCGGGAGACCCAGTACTTC.